This record looks at one T cell receptor (beta chain) sequence and its context. CDR3 length: 17 amino acids. The J segment lost 1 base and the V segment lost 8 bases, leaving 13 bases of the junction unmatched. The germline gives CDR1 ENHRY, CDR2 SYGVKD. Study processing details: Cell counts per sample came from amplifying reference gene primers. Sequenced by immunoSEQ multiplex PCR; TCRdb stores in-frame clones only, minus some. The V and J calls and the clone size are those of that table, but D and trimming were determined from the DNA. Of roughly 91,000 clones listed, approximately 80% are singletons. This entry is derived from a study of blood T cell repertoires in COVID-19. About the research overall: Acute and convalescent COVID-19 specimens originated in the United States, Italy and Spain. PBMCs, B-cell-depleted T cells, or T cells were the source of the cDNA or gDNA that made up the material.

The rearrangement joins TRBV10-3 to TRBJ2-3; 9 bases are shared with TRBD2. The source is a man between 65 and 80 years old with acute or convalescent COVID-19. The sample taken for sequencing was peripheral blood. The CDR3 nucleotides are TGTGCCATCCGGGGGGATAGCGGGAGCTTGGGCACAGATACGCAGTATTTT. Translating gives CAIRGDSGSLGTDTQYF.